A selection of T cell receptor beta chains follows, all from one sample in a study of control samples from healthy donors and cancer patients. Sequencing was performed with immunoSEQ multiplex PCR; in TCRdb, only in-frame clones are kept and a portion is missing. Among 120,000 to 150,000 clones, roughly nine tenths were seen once, and the ten largest hold about 9%. What was sequenced was blood. These receptors were obtained from a woman aged 30 to 39 in good health. Both conserved end residues are part of each CDR3. Fields, in order: J gene, clone size, V gene, D gene, CDR3 protein, CDR3 DNA. The D gene is left open where the match is weak. Size is omitted from some rows. Given values are once, few, many or a class for expanded clones.

TRBJ2-2,-,TRBV5-1,TRBD2,CASSRLLAGGTGELFF,TGCGCCAGCAGCCGATTACTAGCGGGAGGCACCGGGGAGCTGTTTTTT
TRBJ1-5,-,TRBV18,-,CASSPGDSNQPQHF,TGTGCCAGCTCACCAGGGGATAGCAATCAGCCCCAGCATTTT
TRBJ2-1,-,TRBV7-6,TRBD2,CASSRKPGLAGGHYNEQFF,TGTGCCAGCAGTAGAAAGCCGGGACTAGCGGGAGGGCATTACAATGAGCAGTTCTTC
TRBJ2-1,-,TRBV6-1,-,CASSERGEQFF,TGTGCCAGCAGTGAACGAGGGGAGCAGTTCTTC
TRBJ2-7,-,TRBV6-2/TRBV6-3,-,CASSSDLASPSDEQYF,TGTGCCAGCAGTTCCGATTTGGCGTCTCCCTCGGACGAGCAGTACTTC
TRBJ1-2,-,TRBV5-1,-,CASSRDGGPVDGYTF,TGCGCCAGCAGCCGGGACGGCGGTCCGGTGGATGGCTACACCTTC
TRBJ2-7,-,TRBV13,-,CASSSKTGEGEQYF,TGTGCCAGCAGCTCCAAGACAGGGGAGGGCGAGCAGTACTTC
TRBJ1-4,-,TRBV6-5,-,CASSYGVATNEKLFF,TGTGCCAGCAGTTACGGAGTTGCAACTAATGAAAAACTGTTTTTT
TRBJ2-3,-,TRBV5-1,-,CASSLDGNTDTQYF,TGCGCCAGCAGCTTGGACGGGAACACAGATACGCAGTATTTT
TRBJ2-2,-,TRBV11-2,-,CASSLEGVWTGELFF,TGTGCCAGCAGCTTAGAAGGGGTGTGGACCGGGGAGCTGTTTTTT
TRBJ1-1,-,TRBV6-6,-,CASSRDGGTEAFF,TGTGCCAGCAGCCGCGATGGGGGCACTGAAGCTTTCTTT
TRBJ1-1,once,TRBV6-2/TRBV6-3,-,CASSSQGRGSTEAFF,TGTGCCAGCAGTTCTCAGGGGCGGGGGAGCACTGAAGCTTTCTTT
TRBJ1-4,-,TRBV29-1,TRBD1,CSVSGTEEKLFF,TGCAGCGTTTCCGGGACAGAGGAAAAACTGTTTTTT
TRBJ2-7,-,TRBV5-1,-,CASSLDAGSPTYEQYF,TGCGCCAGCAGCTTGGATGCGGGTTCCCCTACCTACGAGCAGTACTTC
TRBJ2-3,-,TRBV11-1,-,CASSGKLSSDTQYF,TGTGCCAGCAGCGGGAAGTTAAGCTCAGATACGCAGTATTTT